This TCR beta chain was sequenced for a study of spatial heterogeneity in lung cancer. Study conclusions and caveats: Estimates put coverage of tumor T cells near 7% for alpha and less than 15% for beta chains. It was found that expanded intratumoral alpha and beta TCR counts tracked tumor mutation counts.

This clonotype was recorded many times. As yet, its antigen is unknown. Time point reported: sample taken at primary tumor resection. There were some 76 donors, all of them untreated patients with early-stage non-small cell lung cancer. Using its own MiXCR run on the 5' RACE reads, TCRdb lists one record per CDR3 protein. The repertoire holds approximately 7,800 distinct CDR3 sequences, over 8% seen once, with more than 4% in the top ten. CDR3 length: 14 residues. V lost 4 bases to trimming and J lost 8 bases, with 15 bases between them. This receptor was obtained from a male donor with early-stage non-small cell lung cancer. The gene calls are TRBV12-3 or TRBV12-4 and TRBJ2-1; D possibly corresponds to TRBD1 (5 bases). The input for sequencing was lung tumor tissue, taken at surgery. This chain's CDR3 is CASSSPGKRDEQFF. Here the CDR3 DNA reads TGTGCCAGCAGTTCGCCAGGGAAAAGGGATGAGCAGTTCTTC.